The 31 T cell receptor beta chains reported below all come from one sample, sequenced in a study of blood T cell repertoires in COVID-19. Repertoires were generated with immunoSEQ multiplex PCR, while TCRdb's copy carries only in-frame clones and drops some. The sample carries fewer than 250,000 clones, around 82% recorded once. Material: peripheral blood. Source of these receptors: a woman between 35 and 50 years old with active or convalescent COVID-19.

V usage is TRBV25-1 and J usage is TRBJ1-2; maybe TRBD1 (5 bases). This CDR3 spans 14 amino acids. V was cut by 1 base and J by 5 bases, with 11 bases left in between. Germline V gives CDR1 MGHDK, CDR2 SYGVNS. CDR3 residues: CASSELKGRYGYTF. The CDR3 DNA reads as TGTGCCAGCAGTGAATTGAAGGGGCGATATGGCTACACCTTC.

The chain links TRBV7-8 to TRBJ1-2; tentatively, D is TRBD1 (6 bases). Trimming stripped 1 base from V and 8 bases from J, with 11 bases between. The CDR3 sequence is 13 residues long. Looked up from germline, CDR1 is SGHVS and CDR2 is FQNEAQ. The CDR3 protein is CASSLGTARGYTF. The CDR3 coding sequence is TGTGCCAGCAGCTTAGGGACAGCAAGGGGCTACACCTTC.

J is TRBJ1-5 and V is TRBV27, with D perhaps TRBD1 (5 bases). Germline-derived CDR1 and CDR2 are MNHEY and SMNVEV (reference sequence). V lost 4 bases and J lost 6, with 22 bases in between. The CDR3 sequence is 17 residues long. The CDR3 DNA is TGTGCCAGCAGTTCCTCTCTCGGGTGGGTAAGGGGTCAGCCCCAGCATTTT. It translates to CASSSSLGWVRGQPQHF.

The rearrangement joins TRBV5-1 to TRBJ2-2; D remains unclear. CDR3 length: 13 residues. Germline assignment: CDR1 SGHRS and CDR2 YFSETQ. V was pared by 0 bases and J by 4 bases, with 4 bases between. CDR3 protein: CASSLDSTGELFF. The CDR3 coding sequence is TGCGCCAGCAGCTTGGACAGCACCGGGGAGCTGTTTTTT.

The gene calls are TRBV19 and TRBJ1-3; 12 positions agree with TRBD1. The CDR3 covers 16 residues. The V gene end was trimmed by 3 bases and the J gene end by 4 bases; junction bases not matched to a gene: 4. Germline V gene data show CDR1 as LNHDA and CDR2 as SQIVND (reference sequence). The DNA for the CDR3 is TGTGCCAGTAGTATCCCGGGACAGGGGGCCGGAAACACCATATATTTT. Residues: CASSIPGQGAGNTIYF. The full variable domain, its missing parts supplied by reference TRBV19 and TRBJ1-3, is DGGITQSPKYLFRKEGQNVTLSCEQNLNHDAMYWYRQDPGQGLRLIYYSQIVNDFQKGDIAEGYSVSREKKESFPLTVTSAQKNPTAFYLCASSIPGQGAGNTIYFGEGSWLTVV.

The chain is built from TRBV11-3 and TRBJ1-2; D call uncertain. This CDR3 is 16 amino acids long. From germline, CDR1 is SGHNT and CDR2 YENEEA. V gave up 0 bases and J gave up 5 bases, with 16 bases separating them. CDR3 bases: TGTGCCAGCAGCTTAGATAGCCCTCCGCGTCCTTATGGCTACACCTTC. Its translation: CASSLDSPPRPYGYTF.

V gene TRBV5-6 combines with J gene TRBJ1-3; 8 bases line up with TRBD1. The CDR3 runs 15 residues. The V and J ends lost 4 bases and 8 bases, in that order; junction bases with no gene match: 11. Germline CDR1 reads SGHDT; CDR2 reads YYEEEE. The CDR3, as DNA: TGTGCCAGCAGCCCTGACAGGGGCTTTGGGTACACCATATATTTT. It specifies CASSPDRGFGYTIYF.

This clone was recorded only once. The chain couples TRBV18 to TRBJ1-4; no reliable D call. V was trimmed by 6 bases and J by 2 bases, leaving 13 bases between them. CDR1 and CDR2 from the germline V gene are KGHSH and LQKENI. This CDR3 has 15 residues. The CDR3 DNA reads TGTGCCAGCTCGCCTGGAGAGCCCACTAATGAAAAACTGTTTTTT. This encodes CASSPGEPTNEKLFF.

This chain uses TRBV6-5 with TRBJ1-1; 8 bases align to TRBD1. The CDR3 extends over 12 amino acids. From germline, CDR1 is MNHEY and CDR2 SVGAGI. Trimming took 4 bases from V and 8 from J; bases not matched to a gene: 3. CDR3 nucleotide sequence: TGTGCCAGCAGTTGGACAGGGTCCGAAGCTTTCTTT. This codes for CASSWTGSEAFF.

This chain connects TRBV18 to TRBJ2-7; 12 bases line up with TRBD2. J lost 1 base, V lost 3 bases, and 1 base had no gene match. CDR1 is KGHSH, CDR2 LQKENI, per germline. The CDR3 consists of 15 residues. The CDR3 loop is CASSPTSGGSYEQYF. CDR3 bases: TGTGCCAGCTCACCCACTAGCGGGGGGTCCTACGAGCAGTACTTC.

The chain joins TRBV10-1 to TRBJ2-5, with no clear D. Trimming cost V 4 bases and J 2 bases, with 8 bases left between them. The CDR3 has 13 residues. CDR1 WNHNN and CDR2 SYGVQD come from the germline V gene (reference sequence). In nucleotides, the CDR3 is TGCGCCAGCAGTGGAACAGAACAAGAGACCCAGTACTTC. Translating gives CASSGTEQETQYF.

J is TRBJ2-2 and V is TRBV24-1; TRBD1 matches at 8 bases. The J segment lost 6 bases and the V segment lost 4 bases, leaving 3 bases of the junction unmatched. Germline CDR1 is KGHDR and CDR2 is SFDVKD. This CDR3 comprises 14 residues. For the CDR3, the DNA is TGTGCCACCAGTGAGCCGGACAGGGCCGGGGAGCTGTTTTTT. It yields the protein CATSEPDRAGELFF.

The V call is TRBV2, the J call TRBJ1-2; 9 bases are shared with TRBD1. The CDR3 is made up of 15 amino acids. Germline CDR1 and CDR2: SNHLY and FYNNEI. J was trimmed by 8 bases and V by 3 bases; bases with no gene match: 10. The CDR3 spells CASSDGTGTFKGYTF. CDR3 DNA sequence: TGTGCCAGCAGTGATGGGACAGGGACTTTTAAGGGCTACACCTTC.

V and J are TRBV5-1 and TRBJ2-1; D might be TRBD1 (5 bases). CDR3 size: 19 residues. Germline CDR1 is SGHRS and CDR2 is YFSETQ. Trimming took off 0 bases at V and 6 bases at J, with 25 bases between the two ends. The CDR3 protein is CASSLGRNFRTMMGNEQFF. The CDR3 DNA is TGCGCCAGCAGCTTGGGAAGAAATTTTCGGACAATGATGGGCAATGAGCAGTTCTTC.

V usage is TRBV24-1 and J usage is TRBJ1-2; D is undetermined. The CDR3 covers 16 residues. CDR1 is KGHDR, CDR2 SFDVKD, per germline. V gave up 3 bases and J gave up 2 bases, with 15 bases separating them. The CDR3 region is CATSDPGAGTNYGYTF. The CDR3, as DNA: TGTGCCACCAGTGATCCCGGTGCAGGAACCAACTATGGCTACACCTTC.

V usage is TRBV4-2 and J usage is TRBJ1-2, with D possibly being TRBD1 (6 bases). The CDR3 has 15 amino acids. The V end was cut by 0 bases, the J end by 4 bases, with 12 bases between. Germline V gives CDR1 LGHNA, CDR2 YNFKEQ. The CDR3 here is CASSQEAGVSYGYTF. CDR3 in DNA: TGTGCCAGCAGCCAAGAGGCAGGGGTAAGCTATGGCTACACCTTC.

This clone came up a few times. The V and J genes are TRBV5-1 and TRBJ2-7; tentative D call: TRBD1 (6 bases). The CDR3 extends over 14 amino acids. Germline CDR1 reads SGHRS; CDR2 reads YFSETQ. V was pared by 4 bases and J by 3 bases, with 14 bases between. The CDR3 sequence is CASSGPGTSYEQYF. CDR3 bases: TGCGCCAGCAGCGGACCCGGGACAAGCTACGAGCAGTACTTC.

This chain connects TRBV30 to TRBJ1-5; weak D call: TRBD1 (5 bases). Trimming took 4 bases from V and 4 from J, leaving 11 bases between them. Germline loops: CDR1 GTSNPN, CDR2 SVGIG (reference sequence). The CDR3 covers 13 residues. The CDR3 DNA reads as TGTGCCTGGACCCTTGACAGAAATCAGCCCCAGCATTTT. It yields the protein CAWTLDRNQPQHF.

The gene calls are TRBV6-5 and TRBJ2-7; 10 bases line up with TRBD2. The CDR3 loop spans 15 amino acids. The germline CDR1 and CDR2 sequences are MNHEY and SVGAGI. Losses at the gene ends were 5 bases for V and 0 bases for J; bases not matched to a gene: 4. The CDR3 loop reads CASSIPSGSSYEQYF. The DNA of the CDR3 is TGTGCCAGCAGTATTCCTAGCGGGAGCTCCTACGAGCAGTACTTC.

The J gene is TRBJ1-2, the V gene TRBV4-2, with unresolved D. The CDR3 spans 14 residues. Trimming removed 0 bases from V and 4 bases from J, with 9 bases in between. Per the germline V gene, CDR1 is LGHNA and CDR2 is YNFKEQ. CDR3 DNA sequence: TGTGCCAGCAGCCAAGAGGCGGCGAGCTATGGCTACACCTTC. Amino acid sequence: CASSQEAASYGYTF.

This clone was counted once. The chain employs TRBV3-1 (or the pseudogene TRBV3-2) and TRBJ1-2; TRBD1 matches 8 bases. Germline CDR1 is LGHDT and CDR2 is YNNKEL (reference sequence). This CDR3 region has 14 residues. J lost 3 bases, V lost 0 bases, and 0 bases had no gene match. The CDR3: CASSQEDRDYGYTF. The CDR3 DNA follows: TGTGCCAGCAGCCAAGAGGACAGGGACTATGGCTACACCTTC.

V gene TRBV5-1 combines with J gene TRBJ1-6; TRBD1 is a possible D gene (5 bases). The CDR3 loop spans 15 amino acids. The germline V and J ends were trimmed by 4 bases and 8 bases, with 16 bases remaining between them. Germline CDR1 reads SGHRS; CDR2 reads YFSETQ. The CDR3 region has the DNA TGCGCCAGCAGCACTGGGAAGGGGTGGGATTCACCCCTCCACTTT. The encoded protein is CASSTGKGWDSPLHF.

The chain has TRBV7-8 and TRBJ1-5; TRBD1 matches 8 bases. V shed 3 bases, J shed 5 bases, and the junction held 3 bases outside the gene matches. This CDR3 has 14 amino acids. The germline V gene has CDR1 SGHVS and CDR2 FQNEAQ. The CDR3 loop is CASSLTGVDQPQHF. The CDR3 nucleotides read TGTGCCAGCAGCTTGACAGGGGTGGATCAGCCCCAGCATTTT.

The chain has TRBV28 and TRBJ2-1; 10 positions match TRBD2. Germline CDR1 is MDHEN and CDR2 is SYDVKM. Germline trimming cut 3 bases from V and 4 bases from J; bases unmatched to any gene: 6. CDR3 length: 16 residues. As DNA, the CDR3 is TGTGCCAGCAGTTTCACACTAGCGGGAAGGTACAATGAGCAGTTCTTC. Translation: CASSFTLAGRYNEQFF.

The V and J genes are TRBV7-9 and TRBJ2-5; 9 bases match TRBD2. Trimming removed 3 bases from V and 6 bases from J; junction bases left unmatched: 8. CDR3 length: 15 amino acids. Germline CDR1 is SEHNR and CDR2 is FQNEAQ (reference sequence). The CDR3 DNA is TGTGCCAGCAGCTTCGGGACTAGCCGTGCAAAGACCCAGTACTTC. Translated: CASSFGTSRAKTQYF.

The chain combines TRBV10-1 with TRBJ2-7; 9 nucleotides line up with TRBD2. The V gene's germline CDR1 is WNHNN and CDR2 SYGVQD (reference sequence). The CDR3 loop spans 13 amino acids. V shed 5 bases and J 3 bases; nucleotides not matched to a gene: 2. The CDR3 region is CASSPLAGYEQYF. CDR3 DNA sequence: TGCGCCAGCAGTCCACTAGCGGGCTACGAGCAGTACTTC.

The chain couples TRBV28 to TRBJ2-4; TRBD1 matches 7 bases. With 6 bases clipped from V and 2 bases from J, the junction kept 10 bases outside the gene matches. The CDR3 extends over 16 amino acids. Germline V gene lookup returns CDR1 MDHEN and CDR2 SYDVKM. The chain's CDR3 is CASSQAGTAPKNIQYF. CDR3 nucleotides: TGTGCCAGCAGCCAGGCCGGGACAGCCCCCAAAAACATTCAGTACTTC.

This chain joins TRBV7-3 and TRBJ2-3, with 8 bases matching TRBD1. Germline CDR1 reads SGHTA; CDR2 reads FQGTGA. The CDR3 runs to 15 residues. V lost 3 bases to trimming and J lost 3 bases; unmatched junction nucleotides: 5. This CDR3 is CASSFTRDRTDTQYF. The CDR3 DNA sequence: TGTGCCAGCAGCTTCACCCGGGACAGGACAGATACGCAGTATTTT.

The V call is TRBV7-9, the J call TRBJ1-1, with a weak D call TRBD1 (5 bases). Trimming removed 7 bases from V and 1 base from J, with 16 bases in between. Germline V gene lookup returns CDR1 SEHNR and CDR2 FQNEAQ (reference sequence). The CDR3 spans 15 residues. The CDR3 loop is CASILGGTTNTEAFF. DNA of the CDR3: TGTGCCAGCATATTGGGGGGGACGACGAACACTGAAGCTTTCTTT.

This chain joins TRBV24-1 and TRBJ2-3; the D gene is possibly TRBD2 (5 bases). Trimming shortened V by 5 bases and J by 3 bases, and 17 bases separated the two germline ends. CDR3 length: 16 amino acids. Looked up from germline, CDR1 is KGHDR and CDR2 is SFDVKD. The CDR3 bases are TGTGCCACCAGTGCCCGTCGTGGGTCGGGAACAGATACGCAGTATTTT. Its protein product is CATSARRGSGTDTQYF.

This chain links TRBV24-1 with TRBJ2-1; 9 bases align to TRBD2. The CDR3 sequence is 16 residues long. Germline V gives CDR1 KGHDR, CDR2 SFDVKD. Trimming cost V 1 base and J 10 bases; bases outside gene matches: 10. CDR3 amino acids: CATSDFGAGGPSEQFF. The CDR3 DNA is TGTGCCACCAGTGATTTCGGGGCGGGGGGGCCCTCCGAGCAGTTCTTC.